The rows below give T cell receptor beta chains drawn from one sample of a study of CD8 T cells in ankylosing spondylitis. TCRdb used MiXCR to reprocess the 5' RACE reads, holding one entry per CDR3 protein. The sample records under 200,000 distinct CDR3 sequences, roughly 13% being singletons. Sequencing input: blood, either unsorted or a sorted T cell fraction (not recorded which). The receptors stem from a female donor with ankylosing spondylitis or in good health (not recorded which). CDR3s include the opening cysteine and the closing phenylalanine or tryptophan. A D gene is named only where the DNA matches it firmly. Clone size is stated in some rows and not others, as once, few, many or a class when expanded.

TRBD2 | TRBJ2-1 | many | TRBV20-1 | TGCAGTGCTAGAGCACTTACTAGCGGGAGGGCAGGTGAGCAGTTCTTC | CSARALTSGRAGEQFF
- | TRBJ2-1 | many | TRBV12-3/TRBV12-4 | TGTGCCAGCAGTTTAAGTAGGGTAAGGAATGAGCAGTTCTTC | CASSLSRVRNEQFF
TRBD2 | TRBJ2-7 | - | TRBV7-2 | TGTGCCAGCAGCCCCCAAGGACTAGCTGGATACGAGCAGTACTTC | CASSPQGLAGYEQYF
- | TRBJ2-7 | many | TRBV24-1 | TGTGCCACCAGTACTGACAACTCGGGCTCCTACGAGCAGTACTTC | CATSTDNSGSYEQYF
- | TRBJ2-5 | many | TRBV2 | TGTGCCAGCAGTGTCGGACTGGCTGGGAACCACCGTGAGACCCAGTACTTC | CASSVGLAGNHRETQYF
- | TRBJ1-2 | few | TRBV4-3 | TGCGCCAGCAGCCAAGTCCCTGGGGACTCCGGGAATGGCTACACCTTC | CASSQVPGDSGNGYTF
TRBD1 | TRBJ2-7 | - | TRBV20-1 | TGCAGTGCGAGCCCTTGGACAGGACGCGACGAGCAGTACTTC | CSASPWTGRDEQYF
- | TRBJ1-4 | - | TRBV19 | TGTGCCAGTACCCGAGCGGACAGTTTATCGGAAAAACTGTTTTTT | CASTRADSLSEKLFF
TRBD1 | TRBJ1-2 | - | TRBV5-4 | TGTGCCAGCAGCCGCATACAGGGGAAAGGCTACACCTTC | CASSRIQGKGYTF
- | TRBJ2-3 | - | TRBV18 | TGTGCCAGCTCACCTCAACGACTTGCTACCGATACGCAGTATTTT | CASSPQRLATDTQYF
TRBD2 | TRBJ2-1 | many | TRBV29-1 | TGCAGCGTTGAAGGTGGACTAGCGGAAATTTACAATGAGCAGTTCTTC | CSVEGGLAEIYNEQFF
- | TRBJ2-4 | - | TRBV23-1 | TGCGCCAGCACTGGGGCGAAGGAACGGAGCTTTCAGTACTTC | CASTGAKERSFQYF
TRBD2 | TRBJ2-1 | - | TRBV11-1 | TGTGCCAGCAGCGTCCCCTCCGGGACTAGCGGGAGGGCATTTTACAATGAGCAGTTCTTC | CASSVPSGTSGRAFYNEQFF
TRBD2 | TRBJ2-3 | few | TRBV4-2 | TGTGCCAGCAGTCTCTATAGCGGGAGGGATACGCAGTATTTT | CASSLYSGRDTQYF
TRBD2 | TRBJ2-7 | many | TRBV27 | TGTGCCAGCAGTTTATCGCTAGCGGGCACCTACGAGCAGTACTTC | CASSLSLAGTYEQYF
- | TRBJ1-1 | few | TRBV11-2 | TGTGCCAGCAGCGCGGGGCCCGGGGAAGCTTTCTTT | CASSAGPGEAFF
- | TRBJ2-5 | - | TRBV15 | TGTGCCACCAGCAGAGTAGCGCGGGACCAAGAGACCCAGTACTTC | CATSRVARDQETQYF
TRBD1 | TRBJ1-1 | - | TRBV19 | TGTGCCAGTACCCCGACAGGGGCAGTCACTGAAGCTTTCTTT | CASTPTGAVTEAFF
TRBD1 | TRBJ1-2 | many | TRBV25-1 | TGTGCCAGCAGCTTCACAGGGGGGGACGGCTACACCTTC | CASSFTGGDGYTF
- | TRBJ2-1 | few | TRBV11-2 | TGTGCCAGCAGCTCTCCACTGGGGGGGCGCTTCTACAATGAGCAGTTCTTC | CASSSPLGGRFYNEQFF
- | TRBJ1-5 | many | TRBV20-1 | TGCAGTGCCCCTAGGGGGGGGTATCACCAGCCCCAGCATTTT | CSAPRGGYHQPQHF
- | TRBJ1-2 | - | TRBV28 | TGTGCCAGCAGCTTTATTACGAATATAAGGCGTGGGTTCGACTATGGCTACACCTTC | CASSFITNIRRGFDYGYTF
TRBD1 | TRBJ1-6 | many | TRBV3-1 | TGTGCCAGCAGCACCGGGACAGACAATTCACCCCTCCACTTT | CASSTGTDNSPLHF
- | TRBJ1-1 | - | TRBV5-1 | TGCGCCAGCAGGCCGGACACGAACACTGAAGCTTTCTTT | CASRPDTNTEAFF
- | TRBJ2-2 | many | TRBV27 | TGTGCCAGCAGTTTAGGGGTCCTGGGGGCCTCCGGGGAGCTGTTTTTT | CASSLGVLGASGELFF
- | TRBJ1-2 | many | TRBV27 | TGTGCCAGCAGTTTAATACCTCCTGGGGAGAATGGCTACACCTTC | CASSLIPPGENGYTF
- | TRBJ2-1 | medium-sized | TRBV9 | TGTGCCAGCAGAGGGGTGGGTGAGCAGTTCTTC | CASRGVGEQFF
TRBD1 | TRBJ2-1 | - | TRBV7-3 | TGTGCCAGCAGCGGGACAGGGGGCGCCTACAATGAGCAGTTCTTC | CASSGTGGAYNEQFF
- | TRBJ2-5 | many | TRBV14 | TGTGCCAGCAGCGCGGCGGAGACCCAGTACTTC | CASSAAETQYF
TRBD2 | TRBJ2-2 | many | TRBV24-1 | TGTGCCACCAGTGTAGCGGGGGCGAACACCGGGGAGCTGTTTTTT | CATSVAGANTGELFF
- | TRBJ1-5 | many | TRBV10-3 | TGTGCCACCGGGATCAACGTAGGTATAGGTCAGCCCCAGCATTTT | CATGINVGIGQPQHF
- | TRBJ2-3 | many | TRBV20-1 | TGCACCGAGGGCCAGGAGTCAGATACGCAGTATTTT | CTEGQESDTQYF
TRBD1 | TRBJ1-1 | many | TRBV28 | TGTGCCAGCAGTTGGGACAGGGAGATGAACACTGAAGCTTTCTTT | CASSWDREMNTEAFF
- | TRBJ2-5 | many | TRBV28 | TGTGCCAGCAGTACTAGCTGGGAGACCCAGTACTTC | CASSTSWETQYF
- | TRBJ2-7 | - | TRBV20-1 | TGCAGTGCTAGAAGGGGCCGACATCCCGAGCAGTACTTC | CSARRGRHPEQYF
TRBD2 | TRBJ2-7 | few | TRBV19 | TGTGCCAGTAGTATAGGCCCCGGGACTACTCCCTACGAGCAGTACTTC | CASSIGPGTTPYEQYF
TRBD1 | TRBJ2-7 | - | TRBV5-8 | TGTGCCAGCAGCCAGGCAACCGGGACAGGGTTATACGAGCAGTACTTC | CASSQATGTGLYEQYF
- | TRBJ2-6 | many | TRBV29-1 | TGCAGCGTTGTTCGCTCTGGGGCCAACGTCCTGACTTTC | CSVVRSGANVLTF
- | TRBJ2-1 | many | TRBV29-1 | TGCAGCGTCGCCCCTACCACGGACTACAATGAGCAGTTCTTC | CSVAPTTDYNEQFF
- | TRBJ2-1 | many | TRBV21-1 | TGTGCCAGCAGCAAAGGCACCCCACTAGCGGGAGTGCACAATGAGCAGTTCTTC | CASSKGTPLAGVHNEQFF
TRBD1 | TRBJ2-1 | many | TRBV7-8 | TGTGCCAGCAGCTCGGGACAGGGCTCCTACAATGAGCAGTTCTTC | CASSSGQGSYNEQFF
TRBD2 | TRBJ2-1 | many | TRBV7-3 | TGTGCCAGCAGCCCAAGGCTAGCGGAGACTTACAATGAGCAGTTCTTC | CASSPRLAETYNEQFF
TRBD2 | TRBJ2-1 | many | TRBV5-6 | TGTGCCAGCAGCTTGAGAAACGTTGGGAGGGGCAATGAGCAGTTCTTC | CASSLRNVGRGNEQFF
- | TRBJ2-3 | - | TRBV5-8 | TGTGCCAGCAGCCGCGTAGATATGGCAGATACGCAGTATTTT | CASSRVDMADTQYF
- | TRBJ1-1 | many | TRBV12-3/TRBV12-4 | TGTGCCAGCAGTTTAGCGAGGGGGAACACTGAAGCTTTCTTT | CASSLARGNTEAFF
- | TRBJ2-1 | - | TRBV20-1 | TGCAGTGCACTCCAGAGCAATGAGCAGTTCTTC | CSALQSNEQFF
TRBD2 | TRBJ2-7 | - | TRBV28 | TGTGCCAGCAGTTTTGATGGGGGGGGCGAGCAGTACTTC | CASSFDGGGEQYF
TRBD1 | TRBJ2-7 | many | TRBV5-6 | TGTGCCAGCAGCCTGGTGGGACAGTCTACCTACGAGCAGTACTTC | CASSLVGQSTYEQYF
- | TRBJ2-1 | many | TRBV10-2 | TGCGCCAGCAGTGACCCGGGAGCTTCCTACAATGAGCAGTTCTTC | CASSDPGASYNEQFF
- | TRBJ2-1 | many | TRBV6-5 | TGTGCCAGCAGTTATGGAGGGAGACAAGAGATTGAGCAGTTCTTC | CASSYGGRQEIEQFF
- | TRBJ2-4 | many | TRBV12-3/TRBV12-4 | TGTGCCAGCAGCCCACAGTTAACCAAAAACATTCAGTACTTC | CASSPQLTKNIQYF
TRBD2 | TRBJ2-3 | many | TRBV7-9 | TGTGCCAGCAGCTTAGATGCTAGCGGGAGTAACCCACGGCCGCAGTATTTT | CASSLDASGSNPRPQYF
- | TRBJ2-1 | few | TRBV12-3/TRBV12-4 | TGTGCCAGCAGTTCCGCCGGGCTGTACAATGAGCAGTTCTTC | CASSSAGLYNEQFF
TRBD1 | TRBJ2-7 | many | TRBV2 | TGTGCCAGCAGTGCTTGGACAGGTTACTACGAGCAGTACTTC | CASSAWTGYYEQYF
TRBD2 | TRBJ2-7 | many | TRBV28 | TGTGCCAGCAGTTTATTAGCGGGAGTCTACGAGCAGTACTTC | CASSLLAGVYEQYF